This TCR beta chain is drawn from a study of control samples from healthy donors and cancer patients. Clones were sequenced by immunoSEQ multiplex PCR, and TCRdb holds only the in-frame ones, with some missing. The table shows roughly 20,000 clones, with approximately 80% occurring only once. V was pared by 0 bases and J by 4 bases, with 10 bases between. Germline V gives CDR1 SGHRS, CDR2 YFSETQ. The CDR3 consists of 15 residues. The clonotype originates from a woman in her sixties or seventies with lung cancer. The specimen was PBMCs. The gene calls are TRBV5-1 and TRBJ2-2; D is unresolved. The CDR3 DNA sequence: TGCGCCAGCAGCTTGGTAGGCCCGTCCACCGGGGAGCTGTTTTTT. This translates into CASSLVGPSTGELFF.